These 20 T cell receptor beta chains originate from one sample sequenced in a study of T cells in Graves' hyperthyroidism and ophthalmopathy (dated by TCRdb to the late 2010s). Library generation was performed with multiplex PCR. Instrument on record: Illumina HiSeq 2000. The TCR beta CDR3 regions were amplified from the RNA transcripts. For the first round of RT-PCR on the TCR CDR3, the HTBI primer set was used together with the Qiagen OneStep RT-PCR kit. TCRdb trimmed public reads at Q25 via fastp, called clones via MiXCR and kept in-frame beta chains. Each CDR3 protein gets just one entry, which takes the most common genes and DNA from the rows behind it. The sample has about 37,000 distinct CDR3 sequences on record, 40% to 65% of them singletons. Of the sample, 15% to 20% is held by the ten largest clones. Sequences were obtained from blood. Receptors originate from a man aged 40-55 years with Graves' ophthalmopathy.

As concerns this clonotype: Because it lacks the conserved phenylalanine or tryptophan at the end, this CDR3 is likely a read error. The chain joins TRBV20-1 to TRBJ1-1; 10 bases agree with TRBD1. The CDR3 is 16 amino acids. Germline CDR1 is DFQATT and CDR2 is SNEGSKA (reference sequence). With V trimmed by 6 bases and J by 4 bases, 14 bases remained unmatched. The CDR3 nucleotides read TGCAGTGCCGAAAGGCGGGACAGGGGCATGAGCACTGAAGCTTTCGTT. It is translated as CSAERRDRGMSTEAFV.

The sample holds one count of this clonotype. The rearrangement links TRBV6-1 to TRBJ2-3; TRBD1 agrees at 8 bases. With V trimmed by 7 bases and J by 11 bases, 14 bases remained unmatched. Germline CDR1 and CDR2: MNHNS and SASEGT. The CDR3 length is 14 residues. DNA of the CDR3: TGTGCCAGCAAGGTGGGGACAGGTACCTACGGGCAGTATTTT. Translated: CASKVGTGTYGQYF.

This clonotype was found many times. The CDR3 DNA follows: TGTGCCAGTAGTACAGGAGTTGGAGGGGGACGTAATTTGAATAGCAATCAGCCCCAGCATTTT. As protein: CASSTGVGGGRNLNSNQPQHF. The genes are TRBV19 and TRBJ1-5, with D tentatively TRBD1 (6 bases). Trimming left V 4 bases short and J 0 bases short, with 28 bases between. The CDR3 spans 21 residues. Germline-derived CDR1 and CDR2 are LNHDA and SQIVND (reference sequence).

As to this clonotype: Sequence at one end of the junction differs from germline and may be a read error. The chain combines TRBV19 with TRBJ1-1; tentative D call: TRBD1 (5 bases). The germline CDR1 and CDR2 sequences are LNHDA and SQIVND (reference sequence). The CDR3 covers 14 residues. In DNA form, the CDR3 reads TGTGCCAGTAGTATGGGACGTTTGAACACTGTAGCTCTCTTT. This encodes CASSMGRLNTVALF.

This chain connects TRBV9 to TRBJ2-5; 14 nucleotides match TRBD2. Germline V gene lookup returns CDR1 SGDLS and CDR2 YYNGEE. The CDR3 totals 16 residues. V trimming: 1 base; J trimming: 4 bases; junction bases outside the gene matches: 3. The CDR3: CASSVKGTSGGETQYF. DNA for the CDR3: TGTGCCAGCAGCGTAAAAGGGACTAGCGGGGGAGAGACCCAGTACTTC.

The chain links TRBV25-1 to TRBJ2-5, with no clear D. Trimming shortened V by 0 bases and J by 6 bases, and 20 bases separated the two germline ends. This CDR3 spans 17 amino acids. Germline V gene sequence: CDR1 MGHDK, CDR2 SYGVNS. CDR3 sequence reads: CASSEYKESRLLQTQYF. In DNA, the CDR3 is TGTGCCAGCAGTGAATATAAGGAGAGTAGATTGTTGCAGACCCAGTACTTC.

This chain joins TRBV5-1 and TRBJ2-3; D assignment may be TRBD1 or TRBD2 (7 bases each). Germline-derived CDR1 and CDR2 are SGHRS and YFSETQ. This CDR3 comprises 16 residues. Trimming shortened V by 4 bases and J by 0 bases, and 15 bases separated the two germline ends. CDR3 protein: CASSRGDSPSTDTQYF. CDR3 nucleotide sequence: TGCGCCAGCAGCCGGGGGGACAGCCCAAGCACAGATACGCAGTATTTT.

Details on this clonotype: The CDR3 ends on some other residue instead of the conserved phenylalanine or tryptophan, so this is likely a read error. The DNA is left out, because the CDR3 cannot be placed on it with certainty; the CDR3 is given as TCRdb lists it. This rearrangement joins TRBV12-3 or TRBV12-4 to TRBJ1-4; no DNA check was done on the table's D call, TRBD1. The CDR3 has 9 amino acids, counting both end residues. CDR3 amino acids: CASSLQGQG.

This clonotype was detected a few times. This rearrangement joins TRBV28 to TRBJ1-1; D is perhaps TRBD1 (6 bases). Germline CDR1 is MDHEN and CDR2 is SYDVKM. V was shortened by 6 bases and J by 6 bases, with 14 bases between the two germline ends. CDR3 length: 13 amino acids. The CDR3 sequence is CASRRRAGAEAFF. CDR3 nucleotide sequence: TGTGCCAGCAGGCGCCGGGCAGGGGCTGAAGCTTTCTTT. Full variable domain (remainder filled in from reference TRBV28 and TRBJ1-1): DVKVTQSSRYLVKRTGEKVFLECVQDMDHENMFWYRQDPGLGLRLIYFSYDVKMKEKGDIPEGYSVSREKKERFSLILESASTNQTSMYLCASRRRAGAEAFFGQGTRLTVV.

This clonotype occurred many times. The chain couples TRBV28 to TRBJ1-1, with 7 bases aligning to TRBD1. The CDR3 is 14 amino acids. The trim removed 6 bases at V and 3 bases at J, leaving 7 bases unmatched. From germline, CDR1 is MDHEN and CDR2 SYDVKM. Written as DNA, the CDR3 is TGTGCCAGCAGGACAGGGATTTGGGACACTGAAGCTTTCTTT. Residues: CASRTGIWDTEAFF.

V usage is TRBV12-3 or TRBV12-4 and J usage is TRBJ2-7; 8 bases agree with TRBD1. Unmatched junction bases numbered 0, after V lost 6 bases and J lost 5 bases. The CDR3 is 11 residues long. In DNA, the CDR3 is TGTGCCAGCAGGACAGGGGACGAGCAGTACTTC. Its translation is CASRTGDEQYF.

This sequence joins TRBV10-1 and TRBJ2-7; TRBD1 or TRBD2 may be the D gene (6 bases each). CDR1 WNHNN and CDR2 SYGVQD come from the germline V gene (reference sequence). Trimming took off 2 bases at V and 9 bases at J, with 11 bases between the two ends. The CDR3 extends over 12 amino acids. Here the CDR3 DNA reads TGCGCCAGCAGTGAGGGGGGGCGATGGCAGTACTTC. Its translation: CASSEGGRWQYF.

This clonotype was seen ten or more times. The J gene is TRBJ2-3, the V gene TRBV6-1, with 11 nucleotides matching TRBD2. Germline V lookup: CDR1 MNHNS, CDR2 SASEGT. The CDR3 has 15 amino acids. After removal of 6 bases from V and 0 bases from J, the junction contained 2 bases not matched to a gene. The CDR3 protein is CASRGLAASTDTQYF. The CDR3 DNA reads TGTGCCAGCAGGGGACTAGCGGCGAGCACAGATACGCAGTATTTT.

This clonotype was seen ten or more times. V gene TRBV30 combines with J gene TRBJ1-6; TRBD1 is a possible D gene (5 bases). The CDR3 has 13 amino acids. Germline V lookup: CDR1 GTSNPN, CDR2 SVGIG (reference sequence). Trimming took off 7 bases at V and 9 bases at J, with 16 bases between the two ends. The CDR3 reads CASLPGVGSPLHF. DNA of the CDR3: TGTGCCTCCTTGCCGGGGGTTGGTTCACCCCTCCACTTT. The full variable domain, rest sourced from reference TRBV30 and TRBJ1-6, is SQTIHQWPATLVQPVGSPLSLECTVEGTSNPNLYWYRQAAGRGLQLLFYSVGIGQISSEVPQNLSASRPQDRQFILSSKKLLLSDSGFYLCASLPGVGSPLHFGNGTRLTVT.

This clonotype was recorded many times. The CDR3 nucleotides are TGTGCCAGCAGTTCCGGGGGACTAGCCGGAGCCGGGGAGCTGTTTTTT. Translated: CASSSGGLAGAGELFF. V and J are TRBV28 and TRBJ2-2; TRBD2 matches 9 bases. This CDR3 comprises 16 residues. Trimming took 4 bases from V and 6 from J; bases not matched to a gene: 9. CDR1 is MDHEN and CDR2 is SYDVKM in the germline V gene.

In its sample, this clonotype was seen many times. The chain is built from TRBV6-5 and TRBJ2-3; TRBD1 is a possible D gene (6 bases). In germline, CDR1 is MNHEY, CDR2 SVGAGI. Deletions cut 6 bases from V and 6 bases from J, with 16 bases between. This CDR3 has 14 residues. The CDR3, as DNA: TGTGCCAGCAGAAAAGGGGCAGGGGAGGATACGCAGTATTTT. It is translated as CASRKGAGEDTQYF.

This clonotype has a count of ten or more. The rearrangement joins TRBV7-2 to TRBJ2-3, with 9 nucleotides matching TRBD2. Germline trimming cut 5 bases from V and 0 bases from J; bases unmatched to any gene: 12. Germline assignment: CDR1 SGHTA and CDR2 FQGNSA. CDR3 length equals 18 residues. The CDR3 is CASSPWGGSGGSTDTQYF. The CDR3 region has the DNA TGTGCCAGCAGCCCATGGGGGGGAAGCGGGGGGAGCACAGATACGCAGTATTTT.

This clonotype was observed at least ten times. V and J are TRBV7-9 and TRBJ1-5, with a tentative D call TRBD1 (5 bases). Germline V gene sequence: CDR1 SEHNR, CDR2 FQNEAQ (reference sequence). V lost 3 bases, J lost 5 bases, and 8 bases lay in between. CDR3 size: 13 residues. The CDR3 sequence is CASSFKGDQPQHF. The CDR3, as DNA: TGTGCCAGCAGCTTTAAAGGGGATCAGCCCCAGCATTTT.

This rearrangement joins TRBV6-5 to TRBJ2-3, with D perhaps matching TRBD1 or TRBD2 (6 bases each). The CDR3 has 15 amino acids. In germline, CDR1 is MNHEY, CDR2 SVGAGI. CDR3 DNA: TGTGCTAGCGGTTCCTATTCCGGGGGCCCAGATACGCAGTATTTT. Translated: CASGSYSGGPDTQYF.

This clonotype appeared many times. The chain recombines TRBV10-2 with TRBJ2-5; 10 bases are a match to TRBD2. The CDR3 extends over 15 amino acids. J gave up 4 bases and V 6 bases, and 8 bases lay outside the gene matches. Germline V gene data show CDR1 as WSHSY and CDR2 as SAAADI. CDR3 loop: CASRDASGGRETQYF. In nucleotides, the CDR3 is TGCGCCAGCAGGGATGCTAGCGGGGGCCGAGAGACCCAGTACTTC.